This entry lists 22 T cell receptor beta chains sequenced from one sample in a study of T cells in Graves' hyperthyroidism and ophthalmopathy. Amplification targeted TCR beta CDR3 regions from RNA transcripts. The HTBI primer set was used in a first-round RT-PCR of the TCR CDR3. A single record per CDR3 protein comes from TCRdb applying MiXCR to the multiplex PCR reads. The table includes about 510,000 distinct CDR3 sequences, 12% to 15% detected once. The sequencing sample was made of blood. These receptors originate from a woman aged 40 to 50 with Graves' hyperthyroidism.

The chain recombines TRBV24-1 with TRBJ2-1; the D is unclear. Germline CDR1 reads KGHDR; CDR2 reads SFDVKD. This CDR3 has 12 residues. Deletions cut 7 bases from V and 12 bases from J, with 15 bases between. The CDR3 reads CATSSRAMGQFF. The DNA for the CDR3 is TGTGCCACCAGCAGCCGGGCGATGGGGCAGTTCTTC.

This clonotype was seen only a few times. J is TRBJ2-7 and V is TRBV4-1; 9 nucleotides line up with TRBD2. CDR1 and CDR2 from the germline V gene are MGHRA and YSYEKL. V lost 5 bases and J lost 6; bases outside the gene matches: 8. This CDR3 spans 14 amino acids. The CDR3 DNA sequence: TGCGCCAGCAGCATGCCGGGACTAGCCGCCGAGCAGTACTTC. Its translation is CASSMPGLAAEQYF.

This clonotype has at least ten counts. This rearrangement joins TRBV28 to TRBJ2-5, with 9 bases fitting TRBD1. The CDR3 contains 17 residues. Trimming took 2 bases from V and 5 from J; bases not matched to a gene: 12. From germline, CDR1 is MDHEN and CDR2 SYDVKM. The CDR3 nucleotides read TGTGCCAGCAGTTTACTCATGGACAGGGGATTTGGGGAGACCCAGTACTTC. The encoded protein is CASSLLMDRGFGETQYF.

This clonotype has just a few counts. This may be a read error, as it is one base from a much larger clone. V gene TRBV20-1 combines with J gene TRBJ2-1, with D hard to call. V lost 1 base to trimming and J lost 10 bases, with 14 bases between them. Germline lookup yields CDR1 DFQATT and CDR2 SNEGSKA (reference sequence). This CDR3 has 13 residues. The chain's CDR3 is CSARVTTLVEQFF. In DNA, the CDR3 is TGCAGTGCTAGAGTTACTACTCTTGTGGAGCAGTTCTTC.

The chain carries TRBV20-1 and TRBJ2-2; D gene uncertain. The germline V and J ends were trimmed by 3 bases and 3 bases, with 11 bases remaining between them. Germline CDR1 and CDR2: DFQATT and SNEGSKA (reference sequence). This CDR3 has 14 amino acids. The CDR3 bases are TGCAGTGCTAGGGACGGAGCCTACACCGGGGAGCTGTTTTTT. Protein sequence: CSARDGAYTGELFF.

The gene calls are TRBV20-1 and TRBJ2-2, with a tentative D call TRBD1 (5 bases). The CDR3 contains 15 residues. Trimming pared 0 bases from V and 6 bases from J, leaving 14 bases between. Germline V CDR1 and CDR2: DFQATT, SNEGSKA (reference sequence). DNA of the CDR3: TGCAGTGCTAGAGATCGAACAGGTGCAGCCGGGGAGCTGTTTTTT. Its protein product is CSARDRTGAAGELFF.

This clonotype was counted ten times or more. The chain couples TRBV28 to TRBJ2-5, with 7 bases aligning to TRBD2. The CDR3 runs to 14 residues. Trimming removed 2 bases from V and 3 bases from J; junction bases left unmatched: 3. Germline values: CDR1 MDHEN, CDR2 SYDVKM. CDR3 sequence reads: CASSLRGLKETQYF. The CDR3 coding sequence is TGTGCCAGCAGTTTACGGGGACTAAAAGAGACCCAGTACTTC.

This clonotype was picked up many times. The rearrangement links TRBV7-8 to TRBJ1-1; a possible D gene is TRBD1 (5 bases). The CDR3 extends over 14 amino acids. Germline lookup yields CDR1 SGHVS and CDR2 FQNEAQ. V lost 6 bases and J lost 1, with 12 bases in between. CDR3: CASRTGTANTEAFF. The CDR3 bases are TGTGCCAGCAGAACCGGGACGGCGAACACTGAAGCTTTCTTT.

At least ten counts were recorded for this clonotype. The chain joins TRBV20-1 to TRBJ2-5; 12 bases are shared with TRBD2. The V and J ends lost 3 bases and 4 bases, in that order; junction bases with no gene match: 6. Germline V lookup: CDR1 DFQATT, CDR2 SNEGSKA (reference sequence). This CDR3 spans 15 amino acids. CDR3 DNA sequence: TGCAGTGCTAGTGGCAGGGGACTAGCGGGAGAGACCCAGTACTTC. This encodes CSASGRGLAGETQYF.

This clonotype came up a few times. The chain carries TRBV27 and TRBJ2-7; D remains unclear. The V and J ends lost 2 bases and 0 bases respectively, with 14 bases between them. CDR3 length: 16 amino acids. Germline V gene sequence: CDR1 MNHEY, CDR2 SMNVEV (reference sequence). The CDR3 DNA sequence: TGTGCCAGCAGTTTAAGTGGCAGTTTCATCTCCTACGAGCAGTACTTC. Its translation: CASSLSGSFISYEQYF.

In its sample, this clonotype was seen many times. The chain combines TRBV9 with TRBJ1-2, with 9 bases aligning to TRBD1. V lost 4 bases to trimming and J lost 4 bases; unmatched junction nucleotides: 5. This CDR3 has 14 amino acids. From germline, CDR1 is SGDLS and CDR2 YYNGEE. The CDR3 reads CASSYTGGTYGYTF. CDR3 DNA sequence: TGTGCCAGCAGCTATACAGGGGGCACCTATGGCTACACCTTC.

This chain joins TRBV6-5 and TRBJ2-2; perhaps D is TRBD1 or TRBD2 (5 bases each). There are 15 residues in the CDR3. Trimming shortened V by 3 bases and J by 1 base, and 9 bases separated the two germline ends. Looked up from germline, CDR1 is MNHEY and CDR2 is SVGAGI. Here the CDR3 reads CASSYMGENTGELFF. DNA for the CDR3: TGTGCCAGCAGTTATATGGGGGAGAACACCGGGGAGCTGTTTTTT.

This chain connects TRBV6-1 to TRBJ1-2, with 10 bases lining up with TRBD1. Germline CDR1 MNHNS, CDR2 SASEGT. Trimming removed 4 bases from V and 7 bases from J; junction bases left unmatched: 9. The CDR3 totals 15 residues. CDR3 region: CASSGTGTGVFGYTF. In DNA form, the CDR3 reads TGTGCCAGCAGTGGCACCGGGACAGGGGTTTTTGGCTACACCTTC.

Notes on this clonotype: The junction departs from the called germline gene at one end, perhaps through a read error. The chain employs TRBV24-1 and TRBJ2-1; 7 nucleotides line up with TRBD2. There are 16 residues in the CDR3. CDR1 KGHDR and CDR2 SFDVKD come from the germline V gene. CDR3 DNA sequence: TGTGCCATCAGTCCAGATGGCGGGGGTCCGTACAATGAGCAGTTCTTC. As protein: CAISPDGGGPYNEQFF.

V usage is TRBV20-1 and J usage is TRBJ1-5; possible D gene TRBD1, 6 bases. The CDR3 sequence is 13 residues long. Germline V lookup: CDR1 DFQATT, CDR2 SNEGSKA (reference sequence). Trimming removed 4 bases from V and 8 bases from J, with 15 bases in between. Written as DNA, the CDR3 is TGCAGTGCTACCTCGGGGGCGAAAGAGCCCCAGCATTTT. It yields the protein CSATSGAKEPQHF.

This clonotype was recorded at least ten times. The gene calls are TRBV6-1 and TRBJ2-2, with D perhaps TRBD1 or TRBD2 (5 bases each). Deletions cut 7 bases from V and 1 base from J, with 10 bases between. The CDR3 totals 14 residues. Germline CDR1 is MNHNS and CDR2 is SASEGT. The CDR3 DNA sequence: TGTGCCAGCAAAAGGGACCAGAACACCGGGGAGCTGTTTTTT. Its translation: CASKRDQNTGELFF.

This clonotype was seen repeatedly, ten times or more. This chain connects TRBV29-1 to TRBJ2-7, with TRBD1 as a possible D gene (5 bases). The germline CDR1 and CDR2 sequences are SQVTM and ANQGSEA. Trimming shortened V by 6 bases and J by 4 bases, and 13 bases separated the two germline ends. The CDR3 runs to 12 residues. CDR3 sequence: CSVKTAGYEQYF. CDR3 nucleotides: TGCAGCGTGAAGACCGCAGGGTACGAGCAGTACTTC.

V is TRBV3-1 and J is TRBJ2-1, with 10 bases fitting TRBD2. Germline V lookup: CDR1 LGHDT, CDR2 YNNKEL (reference sequence). The V and J ends lost 4 bases and 8 bases, in that order; junction bases with no gene match: 14. The CDR3 spans 17 residues. This chain's CDR3 is CASSPDGASGSRYEQFF. The DNA for the CDR3 is TGTGCCAGCAGCCCCGATGGGGCTAGCGGGAGTCGGTATGAGCAGTTCTTC.

Many counts were recorded for this clonotype. This rearrangement joins TRBV28 to TRBJ2-7; D is possibly TRBD1 (5 bases). CDR3 size: 12 residues. Germline CDR1 and CDR2: MDHEN and SYDVKM. V dropped 7 bases and J dropped 6 bases, with 13 bases sitting between them. CDR3: CASMPGSSEQYF. CDR3 coding DNA: TGTGCCAGCATGCCAGGGTCATCCGAGCAGTACTTC.

This clonotype came up many times. The chain links TRBV27 to TRBJ1-5; D is ambiguous. V was pared by 1 base and J by 2 bases, with 9 bases between. Germline CDR1 and CDR2: MNHEY and SMNVEV (reference sequence). The CDR3 covers 15 residues. CDR3 sequence reads: CASSLWGSGNQPQHF. Here the CDR3 DNA reads TGTGCCAGCAGTTTATGGGGATCCGGCAATCAGCCCCAGCATTTT.

This clonotype was counted ten times or more. The chain links TRBV28 to TRBJ2-7; D perhaps matches TRBD2 (6 bases). Trimming cost V 3 bases and J 0 bases, with 12 bases left between them. This CDR3 spans 15 amino acids. Germline V gene lookup returns CDR1 MDHEN and CDR2 SYDVKM. CDR3 coding DNA: TGTGCCAGCAGTTTGGGTCGCGGGGTCTCCTACGAGCAGTACTTC. It translates to CASSLGRGVSYEQYF.

This clonotype was recorded at least ten times. The chain combines TRBV20-1 with TRBJ1-2; 7 positions agree with TRBD1. CDR3 length: 12 amino acids. Trimming took 7 bases from V and 6 from J; bases not matched to a gene: 8. The germline gives CDR1 DFQATT, CDR2 SNEGSKA (reference sequence). CDR3 region: CSVNDRENGYTF. The CDR3 DNA is TGCAGTGTCAACGACAGGGAAAATGGCTACACCTTC.